The source of this T cell receptor (beta chain) is a study of OX40 agonist ivuxolimab in advanced cancers. Some clones are missing from TCRdb's copy, which holds only in-frame ones; the method was immunoSEQ multiplex PCR. The table shows 50,000 to 55,000 clones, with 85% to 90% occurring only once. CDR1 SNHLY and CDR2 FYNNEI come from the germline V gene. The CDR3 is 13 residues long. Trimming left V 0 bases short and J 9 bases short, with 9 bases between. The sequence was obtained from an adult with an advanced solid tumor such as melanoma, head and neck, liver or kidney cancer. The sequencing used CD4+ or CD8+ T cells sorted from blood, collected in a trial of the OX40 agonist ivuxolimab. V gene TRBV2 combines with J gene TRBJ2-1; D uncertain. The CDR3: CASSEATLGEQFF. CDR3 coding DNA: TGTGCCAGCAGTGAAGCGACCCTGGGTGAGCAGTTCTTC.